The clone carrying this TCR beta chain was counted only a few times. The target antigen is unknown. This specimen comes from a study of regulatory T cells in long-lasting Graves disease. Study conclusions and caveats: Persistent disease exhibited a predilection for TRBV28, TRBJ1-2 and TRBJ2-5.

Specified time point: persistent/refractory GD, antithyroid drugs over 5 years with positive TRAb. PBMC-extracted RNA yielded the TCR library. Building of the TCR beta libraries involved iRepertoire HTBI primers and Arm-PCR of CDR3 regions. Under the authors' procedure: Across all samples, under 65 TRBV segments and 14 TRBJ segments were identified. Via MiXCR, TCRdb re-called the multiplex PCR reads, giving one row per CDR3 protein. What appears here as the V and J calls and clone size reflects TCRdb's work, not the paper's. The sample lists over 650,000 distinct CDR3 sequences, 30% occurring once. The germline CDR1 and CDR2 sequences are MNHNS and SASEGT. There are 14 residues in the CDR3. Trimming took 7 bases from V and 4 from J, leaving 16 bases between them.

The material sequenced was peripheral blood mononuclear cells (PBMCs), taken when the disease was refractory, from a patient treated with antithyroid drugs. The source is a female donor with Graves disease. The chain combines TRBV6-1 with TRBJ1-2, with TRBD1 as a possible D gene (5 bases). The CDR3 is CASIPSGTAYGYTF. The CDR3 coding sequence is TGTGCCAGCATTCCAAGCGGGACGGCCTATGGCTACACCTTC.